Below are 25 T cell receptor beta chains sequenced from a single sample in a study of breast tumors, draining lymph nodes, adjacent tissues (dated by TCRdb to the mid-2010s). Lymph node samples came from the axillary draining lymph nodes of breast cancer patients. Receptor amplification or capture employed multiplex PCR. TCRdb lists the instrument as Illumina HiSeq 2000. TCRdb reworked the public reads: Q25 trimming with fastp, MiXCR clone assembly, productive beta chains retained. Rows are combined by CDR3 protein, so each entry shows the most common genes and DNA. The sample table holds about 180,000 distinct CDR3 sequences, of which approximately 30% were seen once. The top ten hold roughly 3.8% of the sample. Sequencing was carried out using axillary lymph node tissue. These receptors were taken from a female donor with breast cancer. Some clones in this sample may be carry-over from other donors' samples.

At least ten counts were recorded for this clonotype. One end of the junction varies from germline; a read error may be responsible. This rearrangement joins TRBV6-5 to TRBJ1-6; D is uncertain. The germline V gene encodes CDR1 MNHEY and CDR2 SVGAGI. The CDR3 totals 17 residues. The CDR3 protein is CASSHSAPASYNSPLHF. CDR3 nucleotide sequence: TGTGCCAGCAGTCACTCGGCACCGGCGTCCTATAATTCACCCCTCCACTTT.

This clonotype was seen many times. The chain combines TRBV6-5 with TRBJ2-1, with 12 nucleotides matching TRBD2. Germline trimming cut 8 bases from V and 3 bases from J; bases unmatched to any gene: 2. Germline lookup yields CDR1 MNHEY and CDR2 SVGAGI. The CDR3 loop spans 14 amino acids. The CDR3 DNA follows: TGTGCCAGCTCTAGCGGGGGGGTCTACAATGAGCAGTTCTTC. Translating it yields CASSSGGVYNEQFF.

The chain uses TRBV4-3 and TRBJ1-1; unclear D gene. The CDR3 has 14 residues. V was clipped by 2 bases and J by 9 bases, with 16 bases between them. Germline V gives CDR1 LGHNA, CDR2 YSLEER. The chain's CDR3 is CASSQPLIAGKAFF. CDR3 sequence (DNA): TGCGCCAGCAGCCAACCTCTTATCGCGGGAAAAGCTTTCTTT.

The rearrangement uses TRBV6-1 and TRBJ2-7, with 7 bases aligning to TRBD1. This CDR3 spans 17 amino acids. With 5 bases clipped from V and 1 base from J, the junction kept 14 bases outside the gene matches. Germline CDR1 and CDR2: MNHNS and SASEGT. CDR3 sequence (DNA): TGTGCCAGCAGTCAAAGACCAACAGGGGTTTCATCCTACGAGCAGTACTTC. Its protein is CASSQRPTGVSSYEQYF.

This clonotype appeared many times. The rearrangement uses TRBV20-1 and TRBJ2-7, with TRBD2 as a possible D gene (6 bases). The CDR3 sequence is 13 residues long. V was pared by 0 bases and J by 7 bases, with 13 bases between. Germline CDR1 reads DFQATT; CDR2 reads SNEGSKA (reference sequence). CDR3 sequence reads: CSAREAGLREQYF. As DNA, the CDR3 is TGCAGTGCTAGAGAAGCGGGCCTTAGGGAGCAGTACTTC.

The table lists this clonotype with many counts. The chain combines TRBV20-1 with TRBJ2-3; a weak D match, TRBD2 (5 bases). From germline, CDR1 is DFQATT and CDR2 SNEGSKA (reference sequence). The CDR3 has 15 residues. The ends were cut back, 6 bases at V and 0 bases at J, with 16 bases in the middle. CDR3 sequence: CSATFPAVSTDTQYF. In nucleotides, the CDR3 is TGCAGTGCAACCTTCCCAGCGGTTAGCACAGATACGCAGTATTTT.

This clonotype has ten or more counts. This chain connects TRBV27 to TRBJ2-1; 11 nucleotides align to TRBD1. V was pared by 9 bases and J by 8 bases, with 12 bases of the junction left unmatched. The germline CDR1 and CDR2 sequences are MNHEY and SMNVEV (reference sequence). This CDR3 region has 15 residues. The CDR3 region has the DNA TGTGCCAGTACATCAGGGACAGGGGGGATCGATGAGCAGTTCTTC. Its protein product is CASTSGTGGIDEQFF.

This clonotype was counted many times. The rearrangement links TRBV5-6 to TRBJ1-4; the D gene is possibly TRBD1 (6 bases). This CDR3 comprises 14 residues. V was cut by 4 bases and J by 6 bases, with 13 bases left in between. CDR1 is SGHDT and CDR2 is YYEEEE in the germline V gene. CDR3 nucleotide sequence: TGTGCCAGCAGCCTCCGGGACATTTATGAAAAACTGTTTTTT. Protein: CASSLRDIYEKLFF.

In its sample, this clonotype was seen many times. V gene TRBV18 combines with J gene TRBJ2-7, with TRBD2 identical over 14 bases. The CDR3 extends over 14 amino acids. Trimming removed 6 bases from V and 6 bases from J; junction bases left unmatched: 4. Germline V gene lookup returns CDR1 KGHSH and CDR2 LQKENI. In nucleotides, the CDR3 is TGTGCCAGCTCCGGGACTAGCGGGAGTAGCGAGCAGTACTTC. Translated, it gives CASSGTSGSSEQYF.

This chain uses TRBV19 with TRBJ2-1, with D unresolved. The CDR3 runs 16 residues. Germline assignment: CDR1 LNHDA and CDR2 SQIVND (reference sequence). Trimming pared 7 bases from V and 2 bases from J, leaving 18 bases between. The CDR3 is CASIPVGGDPYNEQFF. The CDR3 coding sequence is TGTGCCAGTATTCCTGTGGGCGGAGATCCCTACAATGAGCAGTTCTTC.

This clonotype was observed many times. The V and J genes are TRBV6-1 and TRBJ2-7, with a possible D match to TRBD2 (6 bases). This CDR3 contains 14 residues. Per germline, CDR1 MNHNS and CDR2 SASEGT. V lost 10 bases and J 0 bases, leaving 16 bases between the germline ends. CDR3 protein: CATLAGPYSYEQYF. The CDR3 region has the DNA TGTGCCACCTTGGCGGGGCCCTACTCCTACGAGCAGTACTTC.

As concerns this clonotype: A clone one base away is much larger, so this may be a read error. The chain links TRBV7-9 to TRBJ2-2, with 10 nucleotides matching TRBD2. The CDR3 consists of 17 residues. Germline lookup yields CDR1 SEHNR and CDR2 FQNEAQ (reference sequence). CDR3 bases: TGTGCCGGCAGCGCGGGCGTGAGCCTAGCGGGGGCCGGGGAGCTGTTTTTT. This codes for CAGSAGVSLAGAGELFF. Variable domain in full (rest from reference TRBV7-9 and TRBJ2-2): DTGVSQNPRHKITKRGQNVTFRCDPISEHNRLYWYRQTLGQGPEFLTYFQNEAQLEKSRLLSDRFSAERPKGSFSTLEIQRTEQGDSAMYLCAGSAGVSLAGAGELFFGEGSRLTVL.

Concerning this clonotype: A much larger clone lies a single base off, so this may be a read error. The chain joins TRBV13 to TRBJ2-1, with 11 positions matching TRBD2. The CDR3 contains 16 residues. CDR1 is PRHDT, CDR2 FYEKMQ, per germline (reference sequence). The V segment lost 5 bases and the J segment 9 bases; nucleotides outside the gene matches: 12. The CDR3 is CASSRHPPGTSGEQFF. In DNA form, the CDR3 reads TGTGCCAGCAGCCGCCACCCGCCGGGGACTAGCGGTGAGCAGTTCTTC.

The CDR3 reads CASSEPDRGTNEKLFF. In DNA form, the CDR3 reads TGTGCCAGCAGTGAACCGGACAGGGGAACAAATGAAAAACTGTTTTTT. The V gene is TRBV25-1, the J gene TRBJ1-4; the match to TRBD1 covers 9 bases. In germline, CDR1 is MGHDK, CDR2 SYGVNS. The CDR3 extends over 16 amino acids. V lost 2 bases to trimming and J lost 5 bases; unmatched junction nucleotides: 6.

This clonotype was seen many times. This sequence joins TRBV29-1 and TRBJ2-7, with TRBD1 matching 9 bases. CDR1 and CDR2 from the germline V gene are SQVTM and ANQGSEA. Trimming removed 4 bases from V and 2 bases from J; junction bases left unmatched: 3. The CDR3 is 13 residues long. This CDR3 reads CSVARTGAYEQYF. The DNA for the CDR3 is TGCAGCGTTGCTCGGACAGGGGCCTACGAGCAGTACTTC.

This clonotype was counted ten times or more. The chain employs TRBV30 and TRBJ2-7, with TRBD2 identical over 7 bases. J gave up 0 bases and V 3 bases, and 8 bases lay outside the gene matches. The V gene's germline CDR1 is GTSNPN and CDR2 SVGIG (reference sequence). This CDR3 has 15 residues. CDR3: CAWRGGERSSYEQYF. As DNA, the CDR3 is TGTGCCTGGAGGGGGGGGGAGAGGAGCTCCTACGAGCAGTACTTC.

Concerning this clonotype itself: A read error may produce the germline difference seen at one junction end. The chain employs TRBV9 and TRBJ2-7; 7 bases line up with TRBD2. From germline, CDR1 is SGDLS and CDR2 YYNGEE. The CDR3 runs to 15 residues. The CDR3 coding sequence is TGTGCCAGCAGCGTGGGGGGAGGGCCTCTGCACGAACTGAACTTC. It yields the protein CASSVGGGPLHELNF.

This clonotype was observed once. The chain is built from TRBV18 and TRBJ2-1; D call uncertain. Germline V gives CDR1 KGHSH, CDR2 LQKENI. V shed 3 bases and J shed 9 bases, with 9 bases lying between them. CDR3 length: 12 amino acids. CDR3 sequence reads: CASSPLRSEQFF. DNA of the CDR3: TGTGCCAGCTCACCTTTGAGGAGTGAGCAGTTCTTC.

This clonotype was observed many times. The rearrangement links TRBV5-1 to TRBJ2-3; 13 nucleotides align to TRBD2. The CDR3 sequence is 16 residues long. V shed 5 bases and J 5 bases; nucleotides not matched to a gene: 8. The germline gives CDR1 SGHRS, CDR2 YFSETQ. In DNA form, the CDR3 reads TGCGCCAGCAGGCGACTAGCGGGGGGAGGTAGAGATACGCAGTATTTT. Protein sequence: CASRRLAGGGRDTQYF.

In its sample, this clonotype was seen once. This chain's CDR3 is CASSLAAAGNTIYF. CDR3 sequence (DNA): TGTGCCAGCAGCTTAGCGGCAGCCGGAAACACCATATATTTT. The chain recombines TRBV7-2 with TRBJ1-3; D gene ambiguous. Germline V CDR1 and CDR2: SGHTA, FQGNSA. This CDR3 contains 14 residues. The V gene lost 0 bases and the J gene lost 4 bases, with 7 bases spanning the gap. The full variable domain, rest sourced from reference TRBV7-2 and TRBJ1-3, is GAGVSQSPSNKVTEKGKDVELRCDPISGHTALYWYRQSLGQGLEFLIYFQGNSAPDKSGLPSDRFSAERTGGSVSTLTIQRTQQEDSAVYLCASSLAAAGNTIYFGEGSWLTVV.

This clonotype appeared many times. The gene calls are TRBV20-1 and TRBJ2-3; possibly TRBD1 or TRBD2 for D (5 bases each). CDR3 length: 15 residues. Germline V CDR1 and CDR2: DFQATT, SNEGSKA (reference sequence). CDR3 protein: CRGSRGGAGTDTQYF. For the CDR3, the DNA is TGCAGGGGGTCTCGTGGGGGTGCTGGCACAGATACGCAGTATTTT.

Turning to this clonotype: The conserved final phenylalanine or tryptophan is absent from the CDR3, which likely points to a read error. The chain combines TRBV7-2 with TRBJ2-2; D might be TRBD1 (5 bases). The V gene's germline CDR1 is SGHTA and CDR2 FQGNSA. The CDR3 totals 14 residues. V was trimmed by 8 bases and J by 0 bases, leaving 10 bases between them. The CDR3 DNA reads as TGTGCCAGCGGAGCAGGGCCGAACACCGGGGAGCTGTTTTAT. Translated: CASGAGPNTGELFY.

This clonotype was observed many times. The gene calls are TRBV27 and TRBJ2-7, with D maybe TRBD1 (5 bases). The V end was cut by 0 bases, the J end by 4 bases, with 10 bases between. The V gene's germline CDR1 is MNHEY and CDR2 SMNVEV (reference sequence). This CDR3 comprises 14 residues. The DNA for the CDR3 is TGTGCCAGCAGTTTATCCGTTCAGGGTTACGAGCAGTACTTC. It translates to CASSLSVQGYEQYF.

There are many counts of this clonotype. V gene TRBV3-1 combines with J gene TRBJ1-2; 8 positions agree with TRBD1. Germline V lookup: CDR1 LGHDT, CDR2 YNNKEL (reference sequence). The trim removed 4 bases at V and 8 bases at J, leaving 12 bases unmatched. The CDR3 is 15 amino acids. Here the CDR3 DNA reads TGTGCCAGCAGCCCTGATGTCAGGGGGCACCACGGCTACACCTTC. It specifies CASSPDVRGHHGYTF.

This clonotype was counted ten times or more. The chain joins TRBV5-1 to TRBJ2-7; 10 bases agree with TRBD2. The V gene's germline CDR1 is SGHRS and CDR2 YFSETQ. The CDR3 sequence is 16 residues long. The J segment lost 2 bases and the V segment lost 4 bases, leaving 9 bases of the junction unmatched. CDR3 protein: CASSPSERGGTYEQYF. CDR3 DNA sequence: TGCGCCAGCAGCCCGTCGGAGCGGGGGGGAACCTACGAGCAGTACTTC. The full variable domain, with the rest looked up from reference TRBV5-1 and TRBJ2-7, is KAGVTQTPRYLIKTRGQQVTLSCSPISGHRSVSWYQQTPGQGLQFLFEYFSETQRNKGNFPGRFSGRQFSNSRSEMNVSTLELGDSALYLCASSPSERGGTYEQYFGPGTRLTVT.